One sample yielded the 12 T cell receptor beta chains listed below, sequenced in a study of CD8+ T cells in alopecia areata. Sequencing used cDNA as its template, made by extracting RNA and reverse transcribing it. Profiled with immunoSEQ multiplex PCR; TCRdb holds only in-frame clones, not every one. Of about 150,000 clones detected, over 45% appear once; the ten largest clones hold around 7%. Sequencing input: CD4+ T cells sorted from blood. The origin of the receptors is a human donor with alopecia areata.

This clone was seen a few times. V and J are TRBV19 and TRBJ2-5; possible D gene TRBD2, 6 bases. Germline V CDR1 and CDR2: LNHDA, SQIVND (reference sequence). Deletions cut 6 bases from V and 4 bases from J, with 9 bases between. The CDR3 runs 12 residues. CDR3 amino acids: CASRQAGETQYF. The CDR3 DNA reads TGTGCCAGTAGACAAGCGGGAGAGACCCAGTACTTC.

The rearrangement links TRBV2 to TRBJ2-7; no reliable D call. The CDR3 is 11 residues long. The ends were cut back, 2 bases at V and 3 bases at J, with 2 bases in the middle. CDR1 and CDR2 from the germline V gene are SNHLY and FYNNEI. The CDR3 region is CASSELYEQYF. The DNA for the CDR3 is TGTGCCAGCAGTGAACTCTACGAGCAGTACTTC.

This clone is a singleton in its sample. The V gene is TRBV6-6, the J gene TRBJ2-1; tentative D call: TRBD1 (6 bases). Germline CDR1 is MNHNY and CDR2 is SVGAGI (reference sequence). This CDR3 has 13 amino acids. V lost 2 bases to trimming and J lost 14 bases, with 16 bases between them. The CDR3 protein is CASSYGEGDGEFF. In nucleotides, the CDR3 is TGTGCCAGCAGTTACGGAGAGGGGGATGGGGAGTTCTTC.

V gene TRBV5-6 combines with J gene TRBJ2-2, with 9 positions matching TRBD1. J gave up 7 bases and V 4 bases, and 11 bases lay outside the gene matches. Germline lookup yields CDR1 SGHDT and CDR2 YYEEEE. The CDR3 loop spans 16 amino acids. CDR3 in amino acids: CASSPPGTGRGGELFF. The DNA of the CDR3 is TGTGCCAGCAGCCCACCTGGGACAGGGCGCGGCGGGGAGCTGTTTTTT.

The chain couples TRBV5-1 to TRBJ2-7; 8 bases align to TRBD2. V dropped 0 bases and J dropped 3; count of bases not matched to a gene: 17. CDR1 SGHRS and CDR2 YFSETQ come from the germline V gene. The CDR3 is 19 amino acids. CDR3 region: CASSLGGTGLAGKIYEQYF. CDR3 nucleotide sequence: TGCGCCAGCAGCTTGGGAGGAACAGGGTTAGCGGGAAAGATCTACGAGCAGTACTTC. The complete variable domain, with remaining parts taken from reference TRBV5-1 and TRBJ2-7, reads KAGVTQTPRYLIKTRGQQVTLSCSPISGHRSVSWYQQTPGQGLQFLFEYFSETQRNKGNFPGRFSGRQFSNSRSEMNVSTLELGDSALYLCASSLGGTGLAGKIYEQYFGPGTRLTVT.

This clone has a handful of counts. CDR3 bases: TGTGCCAGCAGTCCGGGACAGGGATTGAACAATGAGCAGTTCTTC. Its protein product is CASSPGQGLNNEQFF. The chain uses TRBV27 and TRBJ2-1, with 9 bases aligning to TRBD1. This CDR3 has 15 amino acids. The junction had 7 bases not matched to a gene; V was cut back by 5 bases and J by 5 bases. In germline, CDR1 is MNHEY, CDR2 SMNVEV (reference sequence).

Here the CDR3 reads CASSPTGIRKRAFF. The CDR3 nucleotides are TGTGCCAGCAGCCCTACGGGGATCCGCAAAAGAGCTTTCTTT. The chain links TRBV27 to TRBJ1-1, with D hard to call. Germline V gene lookup returns CDR1 MNHEY and CDR2 SMNVEV (reference sequence). The CDR3 spans 14 residues. Trimming took 6 bases from V and 10 from J, leaving 21 bases between them.

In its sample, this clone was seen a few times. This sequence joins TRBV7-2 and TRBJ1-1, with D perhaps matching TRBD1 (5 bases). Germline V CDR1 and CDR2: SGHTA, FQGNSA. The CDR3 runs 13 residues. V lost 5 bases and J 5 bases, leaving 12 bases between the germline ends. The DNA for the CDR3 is TGTGCCAGCAGCCCACGGGGGGTTACTGAAGCTTTCTTT. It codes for CASSPRGVTEAFF.

CDR3 sequence reads: CASSRTYSTDTQYF. The CDR3 DNA is TGTGCCAGCAGTCGAACCTATAGCACAGATACGCAGTATTTT. This sequence joins TRBV11-2 and TRBJ2-3; no definite D call. Trimming removed 6 bases at V and 0 bases at J, with 10 bases between. This CDR3 is 14 amino acids long. Germline-derived CDR1 and CDR2 are SGHAT and FQNNGV.

CDR3 in DNA: TGTGCCAGCAGCGTAGAGCAGCTGTCCGAGACCCAGTACTTC. This translates into CASSVEQLSETQYF. V usage is TRBV9 and J usage is TRBJ2-5; D unclear. This CDR3 contains 14 residues. Germline lookup yields CDR1 SGDLS and CDR2 YYNGEE. V shed 0 bases and J shed 5 bases, with 11 bases lying between them.

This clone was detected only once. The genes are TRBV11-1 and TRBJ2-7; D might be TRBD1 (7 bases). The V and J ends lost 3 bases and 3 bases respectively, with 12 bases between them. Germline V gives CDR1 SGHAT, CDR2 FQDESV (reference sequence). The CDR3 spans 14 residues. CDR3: CASSFTGDFYEQYF. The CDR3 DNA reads TGTGCCAGCAGCTTCACAGGGGACTTCTACGAGCAGTACTTC.

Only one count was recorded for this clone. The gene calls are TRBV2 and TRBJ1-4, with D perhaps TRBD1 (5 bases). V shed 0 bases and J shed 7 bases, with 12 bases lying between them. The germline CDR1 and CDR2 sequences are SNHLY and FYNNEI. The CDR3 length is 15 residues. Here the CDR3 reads CASSEAGGWSEKLFF. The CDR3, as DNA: TGTGCCAGCAGTGAAGCTGGGGGGTGGAGTGAAAAACTGTTTTTT.